This T cell receptor (beta chain) was identified in a study of cytomegalovirus exposure and HLA in healthy donors. Both 60 Vbeta primers and 13 Jbeta primers went into the PCR. In the original analysis: Tens of millions of unique TCR beta chains, 9 million to 12 million shared, were counted in a later analysis. The protocol was immunoSEQ multiplex PCR, while the TCRdb copy is restricted to in-frame clones and leaves out a portion. The DNA gave D and trimming, while V, J and clone size come from that table. Here the sample spans 100,000 to 150,000 clones, roughly 80% being singletons. Details on this clone: What it binds is not known.

V shed 5 bases and J 5 bases; nucleotides not matched to a gene: 7. The length of the CDR3 is 14 residues. Per the germline V gene, CDR1 is SSHAT and CDR2 is FNYEAQ (reference sequence). General study points: What TCR beta sequences reportedly achieved was accurate prediction of HLA-A and HLA-B alleles in most subjects. With high specificity and sensitivity, the classifier reportedly diagnosed cytomegalovirus status.

The sequence was obtained from a man aged 18 to 30 in good health and CMV-seropositive. Source material: PBMCs. This rearrangement joins TRBV7-7 to TRBJ2-5, with 8 bases matching TRBD2. The CDR3 region is CASSPRGEEETQYF. The DNA for the CDR3 is TGTGCCAGCAGCCCGCGGGGGGAAGAGGAGACCCAGTACTTC.